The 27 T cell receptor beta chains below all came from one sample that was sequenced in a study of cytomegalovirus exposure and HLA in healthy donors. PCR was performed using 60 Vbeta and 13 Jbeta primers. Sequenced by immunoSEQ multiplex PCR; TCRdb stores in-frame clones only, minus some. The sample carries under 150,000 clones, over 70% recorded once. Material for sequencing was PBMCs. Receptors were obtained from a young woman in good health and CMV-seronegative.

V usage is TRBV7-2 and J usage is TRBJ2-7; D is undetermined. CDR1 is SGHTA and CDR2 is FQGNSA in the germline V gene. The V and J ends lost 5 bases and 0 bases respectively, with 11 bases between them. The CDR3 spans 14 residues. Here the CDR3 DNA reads TGTGCCAGCAGCCCCAGACTCCTCTCCTACGAGCAGTACTTC. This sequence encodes CASSPRLLSYEQYF.

For the CDR3, the DNA is TGTGCCTGGAGTGGTCCGGGGTATCGGGATGATGAGCAGTTCTTC. Protein sequence: CAWSGPGYRDDEQFF. V is TRBV30 and J is TRBJ2-1, with TRBD2 as a possible D gene (5 bases). The CDR3 runs 15 residues. V lost 1 base and J lost 8, with 18 bases in between. Per germline, CDR1 GTSNPN and CDR2 SVGIG (reference sequence).

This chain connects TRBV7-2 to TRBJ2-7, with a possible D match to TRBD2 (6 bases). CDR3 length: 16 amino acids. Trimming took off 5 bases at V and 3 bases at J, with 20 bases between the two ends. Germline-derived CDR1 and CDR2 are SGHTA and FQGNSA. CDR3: CASSPQGASAIYEQYF. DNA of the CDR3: TGTGCCAGCAGCCCACAAGGAGCTAGCGCAATCTACGAGCAGTACTTC.

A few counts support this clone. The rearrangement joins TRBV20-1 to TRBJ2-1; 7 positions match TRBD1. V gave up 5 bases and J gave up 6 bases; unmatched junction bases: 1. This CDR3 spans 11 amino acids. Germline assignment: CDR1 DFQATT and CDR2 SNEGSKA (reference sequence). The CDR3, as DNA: TGCAGTGCTTACAGGGGCAATGAGCAGTTCTTC. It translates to CSAYRGNEQFF.

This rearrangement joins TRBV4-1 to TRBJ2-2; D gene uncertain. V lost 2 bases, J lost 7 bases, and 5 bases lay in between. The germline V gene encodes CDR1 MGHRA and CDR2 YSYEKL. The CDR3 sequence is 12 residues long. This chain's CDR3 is CASSQPGGELFF. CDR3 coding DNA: TGCGCCAGCAGCCAACCGGGCGGGGAGCTGTTTTTT.

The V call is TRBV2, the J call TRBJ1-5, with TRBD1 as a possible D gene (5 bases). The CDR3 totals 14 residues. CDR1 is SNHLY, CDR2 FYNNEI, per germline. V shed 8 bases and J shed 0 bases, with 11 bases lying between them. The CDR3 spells CASGAGYSNQPQHF. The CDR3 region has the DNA TGTGCCAGCGGGGCAGGATATAGCAATCAGCCCCAGCATTTT.

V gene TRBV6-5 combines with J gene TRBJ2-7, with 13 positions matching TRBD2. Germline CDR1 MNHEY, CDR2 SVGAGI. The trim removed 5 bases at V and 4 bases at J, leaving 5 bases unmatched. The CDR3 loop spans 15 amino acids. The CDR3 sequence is CASSRTSGGIYEQYF. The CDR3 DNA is TGTGCCAGCAGTCGGACTAGCGGGGGAATTTACGAGCAGTACTTC.

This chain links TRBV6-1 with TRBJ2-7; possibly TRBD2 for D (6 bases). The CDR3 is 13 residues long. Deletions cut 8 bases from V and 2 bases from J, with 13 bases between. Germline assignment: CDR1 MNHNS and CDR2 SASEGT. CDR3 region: CASLTEGTYEQYF. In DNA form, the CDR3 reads TGTGCCAGCCTCACGGAGGGAACCTACGAGCAGTACTTC.

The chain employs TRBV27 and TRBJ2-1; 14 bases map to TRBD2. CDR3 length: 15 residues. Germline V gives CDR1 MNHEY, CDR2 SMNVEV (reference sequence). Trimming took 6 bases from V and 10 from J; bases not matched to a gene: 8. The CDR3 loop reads CASSPGLAGVGEQFF. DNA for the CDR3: TGTGCCAGCAGCCCGGGACTAGCGGGAGTAGGGGAGCAGTTCTTC.

The CDR3 nucleotides read TGTGCCAGCAACCGGGAGAGGGGCACAGATACGCAGTATTTT. Encoded protein: CASNRERGTDTQYF. The chain carries TRBV2 and TRBJ2-3; a weak D match, TRBD2 (6 bases). The CDR3 runs to 14 residues. Germline V gene data show CDR1 as SNHLY and CDR2 as FYNNEI. V dropped 7 bases and J dropped 1 base, with 12 bases sitting between them.

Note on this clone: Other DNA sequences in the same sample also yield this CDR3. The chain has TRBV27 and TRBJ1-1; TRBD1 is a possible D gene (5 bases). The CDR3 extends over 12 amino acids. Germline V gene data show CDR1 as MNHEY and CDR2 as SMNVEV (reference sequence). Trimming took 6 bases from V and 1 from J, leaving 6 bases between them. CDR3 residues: CASRTGNTEAFF. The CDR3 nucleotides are TGTGCCAGCAGAACAGGGAACACTGAAGCTTTCTTT.

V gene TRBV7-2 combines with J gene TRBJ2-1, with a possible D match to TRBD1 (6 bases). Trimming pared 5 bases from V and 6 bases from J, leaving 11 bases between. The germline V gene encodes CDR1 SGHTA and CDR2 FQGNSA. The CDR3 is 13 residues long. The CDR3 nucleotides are TGTGCCAGCAGCATGGACAGCGGCAATGAGCAGTTCTTC. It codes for CASSMDSGNEQFF. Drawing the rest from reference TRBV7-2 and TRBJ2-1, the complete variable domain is GAGVSQSPSNKVTEKGKDVELRCDPISGHTALYWYRQSLGQGLEFLIYFQGNSAPDKSGLPSDRFSAERTGGSVSTLTIQRTQQEDSAVYLCASSMDSGNEQFFGPGTRLTVL.

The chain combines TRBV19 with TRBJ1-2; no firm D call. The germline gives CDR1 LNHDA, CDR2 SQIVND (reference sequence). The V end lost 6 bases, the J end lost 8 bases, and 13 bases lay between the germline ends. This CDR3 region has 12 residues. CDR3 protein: CASRTPARGYTF. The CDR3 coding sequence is TGTGCCAGTAGGACCCCAGCGCGGGGCTACACCTTC.

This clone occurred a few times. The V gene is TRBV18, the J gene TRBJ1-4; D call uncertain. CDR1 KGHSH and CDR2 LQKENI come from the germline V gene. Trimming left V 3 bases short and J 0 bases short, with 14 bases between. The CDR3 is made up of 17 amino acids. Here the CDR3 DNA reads TGTGCCAGCTCACCTGTTGGTACTGAAGCAACTAATGAAAAACTGTTTTTT. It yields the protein CASSPVGTEATNEKLFF.

The CDR3 DNA reads TGCGCCAGCAGCCAAGATCTAGCGGGAGGGCCTCGGGGCGGGGAGCTGTTTTTT. Translation: CASSQDLAGGPRGGELFF. The V and J genes are TRBV4-1 and TRBJ2-2, with TRBD2 identical over 12 bases. The germline gives CDR1 MGHRA, CDR2 YSYEKL. CDR3 length: 18 residues. V trimming: 0 bases; J trimming: 7 bases; junction bases outside the gene matches: 9.

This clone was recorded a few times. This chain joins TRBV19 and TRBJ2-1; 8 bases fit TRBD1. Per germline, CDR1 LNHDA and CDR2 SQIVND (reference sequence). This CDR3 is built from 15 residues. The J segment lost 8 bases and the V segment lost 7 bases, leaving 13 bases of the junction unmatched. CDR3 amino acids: CASNGRQGYIDEQFF. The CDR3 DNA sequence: TGTGCCAGTAATGGGCGACAGGGGTATATAGATGAGCAGTTCTTC.

The DNA for the CDR3 is TGTGCCAGCAGTGATTTAGCCCCTATGAGGACCCAGTACTTC. It specifies CASSDLAPMRTQYF. V usage is TRBV25-1 and J usage is TRBJ2-5; no definite D call. The V gene lost 3 bases and the J gene lost 7 bases, with 15 bases spanning the gap. In germline, CDR1 is MGHDK, CDR2 SYGVNS. The CDR3 contains 14 residues. Together with reference TRBV25-1 and TRBJ2-5, the CDR3 gives the full variable domain: EADIYQTPRYLVIGTGKKITLECSQTMGHDKMYWYQQDPGMELHLIHYSYGVNSTEKGDLSSESTVSRIRTEHFPLTLESARPSHTSQYLCASSDLAPMRTQYFGPGTRLLVL.

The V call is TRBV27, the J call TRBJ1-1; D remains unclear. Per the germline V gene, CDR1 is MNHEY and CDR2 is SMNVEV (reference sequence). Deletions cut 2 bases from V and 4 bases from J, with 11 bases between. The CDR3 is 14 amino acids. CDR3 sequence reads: CASSLMGGGTEAFF. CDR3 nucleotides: TGTGCCAGCAGTTTAATGGGAGGAGGCACTGAAGCTTTCTTT.

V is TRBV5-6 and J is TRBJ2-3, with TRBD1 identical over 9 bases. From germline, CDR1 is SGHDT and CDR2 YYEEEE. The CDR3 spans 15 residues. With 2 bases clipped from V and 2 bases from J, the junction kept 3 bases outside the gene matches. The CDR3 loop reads CASSFWDRDTDTQYF. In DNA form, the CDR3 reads TGTGCCAGCAGCTTTTGGGACAGGGACACAGATACGCAGTATTTT.

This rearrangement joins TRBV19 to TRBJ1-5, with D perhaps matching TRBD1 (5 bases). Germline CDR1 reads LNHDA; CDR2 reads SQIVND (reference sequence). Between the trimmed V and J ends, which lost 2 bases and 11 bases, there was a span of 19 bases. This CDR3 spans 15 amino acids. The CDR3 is CASSINPAGGAAQHF. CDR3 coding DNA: TGTGCCAGTAGTATAAACCCCGCCGGCGGGGCGGCCCAGCATTTT.

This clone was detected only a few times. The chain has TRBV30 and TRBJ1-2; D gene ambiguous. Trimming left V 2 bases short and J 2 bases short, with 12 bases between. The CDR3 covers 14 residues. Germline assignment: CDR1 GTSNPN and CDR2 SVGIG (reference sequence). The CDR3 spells CAWSFPGVNYGYTF. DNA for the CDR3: TGTGCCTGGAGTTTCCCCGGGGTCAACTATGGCTACACCTTC.

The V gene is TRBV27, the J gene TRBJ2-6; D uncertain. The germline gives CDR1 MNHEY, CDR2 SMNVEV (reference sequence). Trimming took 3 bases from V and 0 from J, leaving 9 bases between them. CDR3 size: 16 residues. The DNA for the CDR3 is TGTGCCAGCAGTTTTACACCTCTCTCTGGGGCCAACGTCCTGACTTTC. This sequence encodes CASSFTPLSGANVLTF.

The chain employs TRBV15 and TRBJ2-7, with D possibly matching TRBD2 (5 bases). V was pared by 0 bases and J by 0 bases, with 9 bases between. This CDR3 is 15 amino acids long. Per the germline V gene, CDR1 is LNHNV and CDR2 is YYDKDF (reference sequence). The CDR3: CATSRETTYSYEQYF. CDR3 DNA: TGTGCCACCAGCAGAGAGACTACCTACTCCTACGAGCAGTACTTC.

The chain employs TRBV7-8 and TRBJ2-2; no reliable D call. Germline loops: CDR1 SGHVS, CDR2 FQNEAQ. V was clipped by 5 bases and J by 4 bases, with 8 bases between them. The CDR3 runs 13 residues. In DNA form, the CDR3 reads TGTGCCAGCAGCCCCTCTCGCACCGGGGAGCTGTTTTTT. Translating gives CASSPSRTGELFF.

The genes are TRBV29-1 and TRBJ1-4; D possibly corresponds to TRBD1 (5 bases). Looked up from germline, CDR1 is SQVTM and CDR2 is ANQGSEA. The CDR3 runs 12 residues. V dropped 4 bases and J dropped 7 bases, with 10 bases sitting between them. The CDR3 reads CSVAGLREKLFF. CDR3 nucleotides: TGCAGCGTTGCGGGACTTCGTGAAAAACTGTTTTTT. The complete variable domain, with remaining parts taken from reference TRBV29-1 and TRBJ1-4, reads SAVISQKPSRDICQRGTSLTIQCQVDSQVTMMFWYRQQPGQSLTLIATANQGSEATYESGFVIDKFPISRPNLTFSTLTVSNMSPEDSSIYLCSVAGLREKLFFGSGTQLSVL.

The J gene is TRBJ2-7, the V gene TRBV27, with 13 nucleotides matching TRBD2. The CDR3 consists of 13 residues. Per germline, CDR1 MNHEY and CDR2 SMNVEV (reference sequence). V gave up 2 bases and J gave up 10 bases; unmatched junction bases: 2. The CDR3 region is CASSLGLAGDQYF. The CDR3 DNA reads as TGTGCCAGCAGTTTAGGACTAGCGGGAGACCAGTACTTC.

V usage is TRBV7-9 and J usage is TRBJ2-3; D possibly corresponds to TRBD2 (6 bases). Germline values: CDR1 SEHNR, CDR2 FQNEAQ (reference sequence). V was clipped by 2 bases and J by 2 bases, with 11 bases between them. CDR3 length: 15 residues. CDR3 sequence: CASSLTRTITDTQYF. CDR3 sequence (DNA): TGTGCCAGCAGCTTAACCCGGACTATCACAGATACGCAGTATTTT.